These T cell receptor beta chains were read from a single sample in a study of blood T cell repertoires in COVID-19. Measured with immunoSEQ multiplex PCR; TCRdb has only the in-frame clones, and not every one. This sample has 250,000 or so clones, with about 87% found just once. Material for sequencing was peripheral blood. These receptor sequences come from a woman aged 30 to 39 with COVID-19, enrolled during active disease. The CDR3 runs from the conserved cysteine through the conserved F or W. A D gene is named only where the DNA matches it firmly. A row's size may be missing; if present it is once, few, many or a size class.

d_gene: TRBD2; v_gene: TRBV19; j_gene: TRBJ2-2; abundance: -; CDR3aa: CASRAYSGGLAGELFF; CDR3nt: TGTGCCAGTAGGGCCTATAGCGGGGGGCTGGCCGGGGAGCTGTTTTTT
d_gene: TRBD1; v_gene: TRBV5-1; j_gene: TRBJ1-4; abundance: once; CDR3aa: CASSSGQGIEKLFF; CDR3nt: TGCGCCAGCAGCTCGGGACAGGGAATTGAAAAACTGTTTTTT
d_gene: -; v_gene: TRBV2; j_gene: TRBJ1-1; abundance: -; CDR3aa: CASRGGSMNTEAFF; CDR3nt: TGTGCCAGCAGGGGAGGGTCCATGAACACTGAAGCTTTCTTT
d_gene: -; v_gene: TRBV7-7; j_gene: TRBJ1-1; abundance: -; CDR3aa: CASSPTGLRTEAFF; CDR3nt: TGTGCTAGCAGCCCGACAGGACTTAGGACTGAAGCTTTCTTT
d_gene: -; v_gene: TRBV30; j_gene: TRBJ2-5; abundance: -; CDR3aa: CAWSVHKETQYF; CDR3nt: TGTGCCTGGAGTGTACACAAAGAGACCCAGTACTTC
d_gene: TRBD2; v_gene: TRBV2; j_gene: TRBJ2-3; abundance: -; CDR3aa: CASNPLAGGGDTQYF; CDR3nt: TGTGCCAGCAACCCACTAGCGGGGGGGGGTGATACGCAGTATTTT
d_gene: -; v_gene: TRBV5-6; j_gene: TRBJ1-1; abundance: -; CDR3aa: CASSLAQVTADTEAFF; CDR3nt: TGTGCCAGCAGCTTGGCCCAAGTCACGGCGGACACTGAAGCTTTCTTT
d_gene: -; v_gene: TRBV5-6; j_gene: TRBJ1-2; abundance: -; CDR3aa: CASTFGRGHGYTF; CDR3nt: TGTGCCAGCACCTTCGGCAGGGGACATGGCTACACCTTC
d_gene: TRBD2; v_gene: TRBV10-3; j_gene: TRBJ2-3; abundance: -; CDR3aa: CAISELSGRTSFDKTDTQYF; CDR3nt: TGTGCCATCAGTGAGTTGAGTGGGAGGACTAGTTTTGATAAGACAGATACGCAGTATTTT
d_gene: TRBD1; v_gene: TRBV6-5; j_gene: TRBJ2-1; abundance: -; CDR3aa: CASRPGQGVLGQFF; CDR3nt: TGTGCCAGCAGGCCGGGACAGGGTGTGCTCGGGCAGTTCTTC